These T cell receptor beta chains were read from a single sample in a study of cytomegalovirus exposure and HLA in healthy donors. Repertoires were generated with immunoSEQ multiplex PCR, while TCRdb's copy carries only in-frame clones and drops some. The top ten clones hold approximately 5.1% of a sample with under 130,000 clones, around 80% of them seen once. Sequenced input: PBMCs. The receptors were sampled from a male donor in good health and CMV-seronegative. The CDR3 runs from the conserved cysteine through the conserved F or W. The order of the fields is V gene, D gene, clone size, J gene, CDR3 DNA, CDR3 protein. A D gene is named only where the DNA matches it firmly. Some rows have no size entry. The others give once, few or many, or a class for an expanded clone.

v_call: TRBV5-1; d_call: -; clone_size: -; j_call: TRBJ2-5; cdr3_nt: TGCGCCAGCAGCTTGGCGGCAGGTTACCAAGAGACCCAGTACTTC; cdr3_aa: CASSLAAGYQETQYF
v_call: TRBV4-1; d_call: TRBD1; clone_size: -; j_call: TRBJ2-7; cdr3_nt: TGCGCCAGCAGCACCCGGACAGGGGAATACTACGAGCAGTACTTC; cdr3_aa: CASSTRTGEYYEQYF
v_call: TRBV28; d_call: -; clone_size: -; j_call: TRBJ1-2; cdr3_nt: TGTGCCAGCAGCACCCGAGGGTTCTATGGCTACACCTTC; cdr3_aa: CASSTRGFYGYTF
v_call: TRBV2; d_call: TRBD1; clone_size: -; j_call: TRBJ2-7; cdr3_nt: TGTGCCAGCACCCGAAACAGGGGTCAATACGAGCAGTACTTC; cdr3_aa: CASTRNRGQYEQYF
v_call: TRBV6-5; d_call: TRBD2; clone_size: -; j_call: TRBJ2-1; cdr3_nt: TGTGCCAGCAGTTACGGGACTAGCGGTAAAAATGAGCAGTTCTTC; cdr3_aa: CASSYGTSGKNEQFF
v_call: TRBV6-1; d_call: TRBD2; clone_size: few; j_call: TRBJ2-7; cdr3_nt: TGTGCCAGCAGAGCTACGGGGACTAGGACCCACGAGCAGTACTTC; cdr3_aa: CASRATGTRTHEQYF
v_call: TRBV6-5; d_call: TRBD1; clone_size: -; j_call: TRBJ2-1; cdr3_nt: TGTGCCAGCAGTGCCGCGGGACAGGGAAACAATGAGCAGTTCTTC; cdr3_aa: CASSAAGQGNNEQFF
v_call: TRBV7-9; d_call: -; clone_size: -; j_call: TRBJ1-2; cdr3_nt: TGTGCCAGCAGCTTAGCGCGGGACCCACGCTATGGCTACACCTTC; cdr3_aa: CASSLARDPRYGYTF
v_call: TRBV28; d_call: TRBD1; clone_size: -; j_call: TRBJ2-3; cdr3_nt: TGTGCCAGCAGTTTGTTTGGCAGGGGGATTGGAGATACGCAGTATTTT; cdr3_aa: CASSLFGRGIGDTQYF
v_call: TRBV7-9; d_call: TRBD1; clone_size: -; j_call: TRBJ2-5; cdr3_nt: TGTGCCAGCAGCTTCTGGGACAGCCAAGAGACCCAGTACTTC; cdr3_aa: CASSFWDSQETQYF
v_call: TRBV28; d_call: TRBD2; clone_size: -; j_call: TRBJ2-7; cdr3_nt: TGTGCCAGCAGTTTTCTAGCGGCGAACGTCTACGAGCAGTACTTC; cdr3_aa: CASSFLAANVYEQYF
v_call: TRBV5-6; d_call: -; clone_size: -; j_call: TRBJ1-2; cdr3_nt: TGTGCCAGCAGCTTGGCAGGATCTTACGGCTACACCTTC; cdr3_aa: CASSLAGSYGYTF
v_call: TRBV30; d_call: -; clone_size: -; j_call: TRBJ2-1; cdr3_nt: TGTGCCTGGAGGGCGGTCGACAATGAGCAGTTCTTC; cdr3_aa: CAWRAVDNEQFF
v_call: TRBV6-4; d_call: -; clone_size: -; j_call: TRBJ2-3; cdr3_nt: TGTGCCAGCAGTGACTCTCAGGGAAGCACAGATACGCAGTATTTT; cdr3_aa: CASSDSQGSTDTQYF
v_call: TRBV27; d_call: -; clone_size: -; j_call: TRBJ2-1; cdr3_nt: TGTGCCAGCAGCAGGCCTCCAAGCTCCTACAATGAGCAGTTCTTC; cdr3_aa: CASSRPPSSYNEQFF
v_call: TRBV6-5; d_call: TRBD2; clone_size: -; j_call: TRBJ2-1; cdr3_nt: TGTGCCTCCCGCGGGAGTTCCTACAATGAGCAGTTCTTC; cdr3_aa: CASRGSSYNEQFF
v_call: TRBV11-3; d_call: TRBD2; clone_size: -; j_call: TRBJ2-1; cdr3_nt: TGTGCCAGCAGCTTAGACTGGGGACTAGCGGGAGAGATAGCCAATGAGCAGTTCTTC; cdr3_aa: CASSLDWGLAGEIANEQFF
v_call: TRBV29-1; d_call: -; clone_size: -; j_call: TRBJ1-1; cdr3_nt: TGCAGCGTTGAAAGGCGTCTAGGCACTGAAGCTTTCTTT; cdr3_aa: CSVERRLGTEAFF
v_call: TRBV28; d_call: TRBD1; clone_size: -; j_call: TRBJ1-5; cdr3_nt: TGTGCCAGCAGCTGGGGACAGCGGATCAATCAGCCCCAGCATTTT; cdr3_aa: CASSWGQRINQPQHF
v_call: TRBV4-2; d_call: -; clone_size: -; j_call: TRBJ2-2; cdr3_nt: TGTGCCAGCAGCCAAGAGCGGGTCACCGGGGAGCTGTTTTTT; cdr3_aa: CASSQERVTGELFF
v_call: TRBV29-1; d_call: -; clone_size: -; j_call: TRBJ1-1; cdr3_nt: TGCAGCGCCGCAGGGCAGGAGAACACTGAAGCTTTCTTT; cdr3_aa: CSAAGQENTEAFF
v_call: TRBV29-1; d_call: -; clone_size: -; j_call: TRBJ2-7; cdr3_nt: TGCAGCGTTACATCGACAAGCGGCCCCTACGAGCAGTACTTC; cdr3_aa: CSVTSTSGPYEQYF